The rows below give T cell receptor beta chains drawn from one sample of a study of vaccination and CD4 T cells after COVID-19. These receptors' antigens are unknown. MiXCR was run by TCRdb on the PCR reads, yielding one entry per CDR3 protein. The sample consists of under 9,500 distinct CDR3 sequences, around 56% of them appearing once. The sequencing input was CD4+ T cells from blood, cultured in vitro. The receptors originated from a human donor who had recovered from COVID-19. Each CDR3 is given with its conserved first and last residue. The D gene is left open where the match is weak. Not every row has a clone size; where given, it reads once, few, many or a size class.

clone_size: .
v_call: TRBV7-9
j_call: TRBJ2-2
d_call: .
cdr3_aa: CTSSSPGTITNTGELFF
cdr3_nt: TGTACCAGCAGCTCACCCGGGACAATTACTAACACCGGGGAGCTGTTTTTT

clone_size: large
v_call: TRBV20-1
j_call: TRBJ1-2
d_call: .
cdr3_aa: CRASGSGYTF
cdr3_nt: TGCAGAGCTAGCGGTTCGGGCTACACCTTC

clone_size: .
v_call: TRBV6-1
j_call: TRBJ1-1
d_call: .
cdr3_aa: CASSTINGAYEAFF
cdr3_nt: TGTGCCAGCAGCACCATAAATGGTGCTTATGAAGCTTTCTTT

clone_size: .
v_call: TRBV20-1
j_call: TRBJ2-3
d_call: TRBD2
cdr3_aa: CSVGYGGSTDTQYF
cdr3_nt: TGCAGCGTGGGGTACGGGGGGAGCACAGATACGCAGTATTTT

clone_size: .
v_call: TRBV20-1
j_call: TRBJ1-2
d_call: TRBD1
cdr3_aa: CSAPTGQGKGYTF
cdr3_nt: TGCAGTGCTCCTACAGGACAGGGAAAAGGCTACACCTTC

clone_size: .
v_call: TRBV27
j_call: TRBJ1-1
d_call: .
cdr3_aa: CASTHLGGNTEAFF
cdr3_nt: TGTGCCAGCACCCACCTAGGGGGGAACACTGAAGCTTTCTTT

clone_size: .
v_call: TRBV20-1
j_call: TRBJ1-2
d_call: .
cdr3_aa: CSARGSSNYGYTF
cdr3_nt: TGCAGTGCGCGGGGTAGTTCTAACTATGGCTACACCTTC

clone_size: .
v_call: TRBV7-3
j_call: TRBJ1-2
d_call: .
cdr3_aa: CASSLRAGMGYGYTF
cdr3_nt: TGTGCCAGCAGCTTACGGGCAGGGATGGGATATGGCTACACCTTC

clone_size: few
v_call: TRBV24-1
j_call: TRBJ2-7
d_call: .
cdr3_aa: CATSESGAVDYEQYF
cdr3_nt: TGTGCCACCAGTGAATCGGGGGCAGTGGATTACGAGCAGTACTTC

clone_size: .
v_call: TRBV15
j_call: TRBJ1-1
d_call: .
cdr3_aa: CATSRKQDTEAFF
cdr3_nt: TGTGCCACCAGCAGAAAACAGGACACTGAAGCTTTCTTT

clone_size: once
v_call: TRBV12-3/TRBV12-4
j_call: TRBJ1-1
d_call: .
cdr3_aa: CASSVRAGNTEAFF
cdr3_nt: TGTGCCAGCAGTGTCCGGGCGGGGAACACTGAAGCTTTCTTT